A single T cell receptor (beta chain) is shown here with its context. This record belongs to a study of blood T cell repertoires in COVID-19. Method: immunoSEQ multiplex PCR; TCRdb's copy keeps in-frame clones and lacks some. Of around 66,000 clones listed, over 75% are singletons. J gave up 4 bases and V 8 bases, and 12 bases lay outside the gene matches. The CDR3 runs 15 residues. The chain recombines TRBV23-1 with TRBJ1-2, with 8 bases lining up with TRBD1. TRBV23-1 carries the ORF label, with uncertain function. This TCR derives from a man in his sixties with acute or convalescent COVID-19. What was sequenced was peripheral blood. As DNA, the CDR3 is TGCGCCAGCCCCTATTCGTGGACAGGGTGCTATGGCTACACCTTC. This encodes CASPYSWTGCYGYTF.